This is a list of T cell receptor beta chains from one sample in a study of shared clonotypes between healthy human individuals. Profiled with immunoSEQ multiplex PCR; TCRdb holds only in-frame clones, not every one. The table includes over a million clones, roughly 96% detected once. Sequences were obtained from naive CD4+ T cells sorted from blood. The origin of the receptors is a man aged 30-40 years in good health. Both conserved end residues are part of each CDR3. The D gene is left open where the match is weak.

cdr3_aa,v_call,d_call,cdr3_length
CASGTGVNTEAFF,TRBV9,TRBD1,13
CASSQDPGQVYGYTF,TRBV4-1,TRBD1,15
CAWSVQKRERNEQFF,TRBV30,TRBD2,15
CASSMPRQGSRNNFHNQPQHF,TRBV19,TRBD1,21
CSVSRPGRLSSYEQYF,TRBV29-1,.,16
CASSVGRGSTGELFF,TRBV6-1,TRBD1,15
CASSQDQGGYYEQYF,TRBV14,.,15
CASSLLLARGNQPQHF,TRBV28,.,16
CASNLGTDTQYF,TRBV2,.,12
CSVENRGFTDTQYF,TRBV29-1,TRBD1,14
CASGQGGQETQYF,TRBV28,TRBD1,13
CASSVEGARRGTQYF,TRBV9,.,15
CASSEARGRNYGYTF,TRBV6-1,.,15
CASRKTGSGNTIYF,TRBV11-2,.,14
CASSIPRRMSSTDTQYF,TRBV19,.,17
CASSPQFDLSGNTIYF,TRBV18,.,16
CASRVPSTDTQYF,TRBV6-6,.,13